The 24 T cell receptor beta chains below all came from one sample that was sequenced in a study of cytomegalovirus exposure and HLA in healthy donors. The study ran its PCR with 60 Vbeta and 13 Jbeta primers. TCRdb's table, derived via immunoSEQ multiplex PCR, lists solely in-frame clones and lacks some. The repertoire has roughly 150,000 clones, 60% to 80% of them found once; the top ten carry roughly 14%. What was sequenced was PBMCs. Receptors originate from a woman aged 40 to 50 in good health and CMV-seronegative.

This chain's CDR3 is CASSTRQPTDTQYF. DNA for the CDR3: TGTGCCAGCAGCACACGACAGCCTACAGATACGCAGTATTTT. V and J are TRBV11-2 and TRBJ2-3; D possibly corresponds to TRBD1 (5 bases). The CDR3 has 14 amino acids. V lost 5 bases, J lost 3 bases, and 12 bases lay in between. Germline lookup yields CDR1 SGHAT and CDR2 FQNNGV.

J is TRBJ1-1 and V is TRBV5-1, with 8 bases that match TRBD1. The CDR3 consists of 17 residues. Losses at the gene ends were 3 bases for V and 0 bases for J; bases not matched to a gene: 10. Germline CDR1 reads SGHRS; CDR2 reads YFSETQ. The CDR3: CASSSGDRWRLNTEAFF. The CDR3 DNA sequence: TGCGCCAGCAGCTCAGGGGACAGGTGGCGGCTGAACACTGAAGCTTTCTTT.

J is TRBJ2-2 and V is TRBV4-3, with a possible D match to TRBD2 (5 bases). This CDR3 spans 16 amino acids. The germline gives CDR1 LGHNA, CDR2 YSLEER. The V end lost 0 bases, the J end lost 7 bases, and 15 bases lay between the germline ends. This chain's CDR3 is CASSQDSSGVGGELFF. Here the CDR3 DNA reads TGCGCCAGCAGCCAAGATTCGTCCGGGGTTGGCGGGGAGCTGTTTTTT.

J is TRBJ1-1 and V is TRBV30; D remains unclear. Trimming stripped 0 bases from V and 1 base from J, with 9 bases between. Germline V gives CDR1 GTSNPN, CDR2 SVGIG (reference sequence). The CDR3 totals 14 residues. The CDR3 DNA is TGTGCCTGGAGTGTAACGCACAAGAACACTGAAGCTTTCTTT. Protein sequence: CAWSVTHKNTEAFF.

The gene calls are TRBV5-1 and TRBJ1-6, with a weak D call TRBD1 (5 bases). Germline V lookup: CDR1 SGHRS, CDR2 YFSETQ. The CDR3 has 14 residues. V was trimmed by 0 bases and J by 6 bases, leaving 7 bases between them. CDR3 sequence: CASSLGQFNSPLHF. CDR3 sequence (DNA): TGCGCCAGCAGCTTGGGACAGTTTAATTCACCCCTCCACTTT.

The rearrangement joins TRBV21-1 to TRBJ2-7; no check of the table's D call, TRBD1, against the DNA was made. TRBV21-1 is listed as a pseudogene. This CDR3 has 15 residues. CDR3 amino acids: CASSLKRGLSYEQYF. In DNA, the CDR3 is TGTGCCAGCAGCCTCAAGAGGGGGCTGTCCTACGAGCAGTACTTC.

CDR3 sequence reads: CASSVPWTGWNQETQYF. The CDR3 DNA follows: TGTGCCAGCAGCGTCCCCTGGACAGGGTGGAATCAAGAGACCCAGTACTTC. The gene calls are TRBV7-8 and TRBJ2-5; 8 bases fit TRBD1. This CDR3 contains 17 residues. J gave up 2 bases and V 5 bases, and 13 bases lay outside the gene matches. Germline loops: CDR1 SGHVS, CDR2 FQNEAQ.

This clone turned up a few times. J is TRBJ2-6 and V is TRBV25-1; 14 nucleotides align to TRBD2. Trimming removed 3 bases from V and 1 base from J; junction bases left unmatched: 2. CDR1 MGHDK and CDR2 SYGVNS come from the germline V gene. CDR3 length: 18 amino acids. CDR3 residues: CASSDGLAGGSGANVLTF. DNA of the CDR3: TGTGCCAGCAGTGACGGACTAGCGGGAGGATCTGGGGCCAACGTCCTGACTTTC.

The chain employs TRBV7-6 and TRBJ2-7; 7 bases agree with TRBD2. Germline CDR1 SGHVS, CDR2 FNYEAQ. The CDR3 sequence is 16 residues long. The V gene end was trimmed by 2 bases and the J gene end by 4 bases; junction bases not matched to a gene: 11. The CDR3 protein is CASSLYGGSGEYEQYF. The CDR3 region has the DNA TGTGCCAGCAGCTTATATGGAGGAAGCGGGGAGTACGAGCAGTACTTC.

The chain links TRBV6-6 to TRBJ1-2, with a possible D match to TRBD1 (6 bases). Germline V gives CDR1 MNHNY, CDR2 SVGAGI (reference sequence). Between the trimmed V and J ends, which lost 1 base and 5 bases, there was a span of 8 bases. The CDR3 is 13 amino acids. CDR3 protein: CASSYWQGYGYTF. The CDR3 DNA is TGTGCCAGCAGTTACTGGCAGGGGTATGGCTACACCTTC.

The chain links TRBV10-3 to TRBJ2-3, with 7 nucleotides matching TRBD2. Germline V gene sequence: CDR1 ENHRY, CDR2 SYGVKD. After removal of 6 bases from V and 3 bases from J, the junction contained 12 bases not matched to a gene. The CDR3 runs 16 residues. The CDR3 DNA sequence: TGTGCCATCAGCCTCGACAATAGCGGGCTTACAGATACGCAGTATTTT. It specifies CAISLDNSGLTDTQYF.

This chain connects TRBV25-1 to TRBJ2-3, with TRBD2 matching over 14 bases. The CDR3 consists of 18 residues. The V segment lost 2 bases and the J segment 5 bases; nucleotides outside the gene matches: 9. Germline-derived CDR1 and CDR2 are MGHDK and SYGVNS. The CDR3 spells CASSEAQGLAGVGDTQYF. In DNA, the CDR3 is TGTGCCAGCAGTGAAGCCCAGGGACTAGCGGGAGTAGGAGATACGCAGTATTTT.

Comment on this clone: Germline is not matched at one junction end, which may reflect a read error. The chain employs TRBV10-3 and TRBJ2-3; TRBD2 matches at 14 bases. CDR1 is ENHRY and CDR2 is SYGVKD in the germline V gene. The CDR3 length is 15 residues. CDR3 loop: CASSETSGGADTQYF. The CDR3 coding sequence is TGTGCCAGCAGTGAGACTAGCGGGGGGGCAGATACGCAGTATTTT.

The gene calls are TRBV28 and TRBJ2-7; 7 nucleotides line up with TRBD2. Germline V CDR1 and CDR2: MDHEN, SYDVKM. CDR3 length equals 12 residues. Trimming took 6 bases from V and 7 from J; bases not matched to a gene: 6. DNA for the CDR3: TGTGCCAGCAGCCCCCCAGCGGGGGAGCAGTACTTC. Its translation is CASSPPAGEQYF.

The V call is TRBV19, the J call TRBJ2-5; the D gene is possibly TRBD2 (5 bases). Germline-derived CDR1 and CDR2 are LNHDA and SQIVND (reference sequence). CDR3 length: 15 residues. V lost 3 bases, J lost 5 bases, and 16 bases lay in between. The CDR3 protein is CASSITGSTAETQYF. The CDR3 DNA follows: TGTGCCAGTAGTATTACGGGATCCACGGCGGAGACCCAGTACTTC.

The J gene is TRBJ2-1, the V gene TRBV28, with 8 bases matching TRBD1. V shed 3 bases and J 4 bases; nucleotides not matched to a gene: 11. Germline V gene data show CDR1 as MDHEN and CDR2 as SYDVKM. CDR3 length: 17 residues. The CDR3 is CASSLGAGGLLYNEQFF. In nucleotides, the CDR3 is TGTGCCAGCAGTTTGGGGGCAGGGGGCCTGTTGTACAATGAGCAGTTCTTC.

This clone was detected once. The CDR3 coding sequence is TGCGCCAGCAGCCAAGATCCCCCAGGGGCTACGACTGGGGCCAACGTCCTGACTTTC. This sequence encodes CASSQDPPGATTGANVLTF. The V call is TRBV4-3, the J call TRBJ2-6, with D possibly matching TRBD1 (6 bases). Trimming took 0 bases from V and 2 from J, leaving 17 bases between them. The germline gives CDR1 LGHNA, CDR2 YSLEER. This CDR3 is 19 amino acids long.

This chain uses TRBV29-1 with TRBJ2-6; 7 nucleotides agree with TRBD1. Germline CDR1 reads SQVTM; CDR2 reads ANQGSEA. The CDR3 contains 16 residues. Trimming removed 7 bases from V and 0 bases from J; junction bases left unmatched: 9. The chain's CDR3 is CSGPGQRYSGANVLTF. The CDR3 region has the DNA TGCAGCGGCCCGGGACAGCGCTACTCTGGGGCCAACGTCCTGACTTTC.

A few counts support this clone. J is TRBJ2-5 and V is TRBV11-3; weak D call: TRBD2 (6 bases). V dropped 5 bases and J dropped 2 bases, with 12 bases sitting between them. This CDR3 comprises 14 residues. Germline V gives CDR1 SGHNT, CDR2 YENEEA. The CDR3, as DNA: TGTGCCAGCAGCGTTTTGGGAGGTCAAGAGACCCAGTACTTC. It translates to CASSVLGGQETQYF.

The chain carries TRBV6-5 and TRBJ1-3; D remains ambiguous. CDR3 size: 12 residues. Germline lookup yields CDR1 MNHEY and CDR2 SVGAGI. The ends were cut back, 8 bases at V and 4 bases at J, with 9 bases in the middle. The CDR3 DNA follows: TGTGCCAGCTCGACGGGGGGAAACACCATATATTTT. Translation: CASSTGGNTIYF.

V gene TRBV7-9 combines with J gene TRBJ1-2, with a weak D call TRBD1 (6 bases). CDR1 and CDR2 from the germline V gene are SEHNR and FQNEAQ (reference sequence). Trimming removed 5 bases at V and 3 bases at J, with 13 bases between. The CDR3 sequence is 14 residues long. Here the CDR3 DNA reads TGTGCCAGCAGCCCCTCGGGGGGCGACTATGGCTACACCTTC. The encoded protein is CASSPSGGDYGYTF.

As DNA, the CDR3 is TGTGCCAGCAGCGGAGCAGGGGGCAGGGACGAGCAGTACTTC. Translation: CASSGAGGRDEQYF. The rearrangement links TRBV9 to TRBJ2-7; 8 bases match TRBD1. The CDR3 runs 14 residues. J was trimmed by 5 bases and V by 3 bases; bases with no gene match: 7. In germline, CDR1 is SGDLS, CDR2 YYNGEE.

The gene calls are TRBV9 and TRBJ1-6; 7 bases align to TRBD1. Germline V gene data show CDR1 as SGDLS and CDR2 as YYNGEE. Unmatched junction bases numbered 9, after V lost 3 bases and J lost 9 bases. The CDR3 loop spans 15 amino acids. Here the CDR3 reads CASSEGDSRSSPLHF. The CDR3 coding sequence is TGTGCCAGCAGCGAGGGGGACAGCAGAAGTTCACCCCTCCACTTT.

The chain combines TRBV5-1 with TRBJ2-1, with 7 bases matching TRBD2. In germline, CDR1 is SGHRS, CDR2 YFSETQ. Germline trimming cut 0 bases from V and 6 bases from J; bases unmatched to any gene: 6. The CDR3 sequence is 15 residues long. The CDR3 loop is CASSLEAGRRNEQFF. DNA of the CDR3: TGCGCCAGCAGCTTGGAAGCGGGAAGACGCAATGAGCAGTTCTTC. Drawing the rest from reference TRBV5-1 and TRBJ2-1, the complete variable domain is KAGVTQTPRYLIKTRGQQVTLSCSPISGHRSVSWYQQTPGQGLQFLFEYFSETQRNKGNFPGRFSGRQFSNSRSEMNVSTLELGDSALYLCASSLEAGRRNEQFFGPGTRLTVL.